These 26 T cell receptor beta chains originate from one sample sequenced in a study of PD-L1 blockade in urothelial cancer. Time point indicated: peripheral blood 6 weeks after treatment start. Assay: immunoSEQ multiplex PCR; the TCRdb copy retains only in-frame clones and omits some. The repertoire holds over 15,000 clones, with approximately 80% as singletons. The sequencing here drew on PBMCs, taken around atezolizumab (anti-PD-L1) treatment. All receptors derive from a man aged 50-59 years with urothelial cancer.

This chain connects TRBV11-2 to TRBJ1-2; D gene unclear. Germline loops: CDR1 SGHAT, CDR2 FQNNGV. The germline V and J ends were trimmed by 0 bases and 0 bases, with 11 bases remaining between them. The length of the CDR3 is 16 residues. The CDR3 DNA is TGTGCCAGCAGCTTAGAACTCAAGGGAGCTAACTATGGCTACACCTTC. This codes for CASSLELKGANYGYTF.

A single count supports this clone. The chain links TRBV7-8 to TRBJ2-7, with D perhaps TRBD1 (6 bases). CDR1 is SGHVS and CDR2 is FQNEAQ in the germline V gene. Trimming removed 1 base at V and 5 bases at J, with 12 bases between. The CDR3 covers 14 residues. The CDR3: CASSLERGSDEQYV. The CDR3 DNA follows: TGTGCCAGCAGCTTAGAGAGGGGGAGTGACGAGCAGTACGTC.

This sequence joins TRBV10-3 and TRBJ2-7; D is perhaps TRBD1 (6 bases). This CDR3 has 15 amino acids. CDR1 and CDR2 from the germline V gene are ENHRY and SYGVKD. Deletions cut 6 bases from V and 6 bases from J, with 21 bases between. The CDR3 DNA reads TGTGCCATCAGACAGGGCTTGGAACAGGGATCCGAGCAGTACTTC. This encodes CAIRQGLEQGSEQYF.

In its sample, this clone was seen a few times. The chain couples TRBV18 to TRBJ1-1; tentatively, D is TRBD1 (5 bases). The CDR3 covers 13 residues. V lost 8 bases, J lost 7 bases, and 17 bases lay in between. Germline V gives CDR1 KGHSH, CDR2 LQKENI. The CDR3: CASTTRGSIEAFF. The CDR3 bases are TGTGCCAGCACTACACGGGGGAGTATTGAAGCTTTCTTT.

The chain couples TRBV5-1 to TRBJ1-5, with D possibly TRBD1 on 5 matching bases. Germline CDR1 SGHRS, CDR2 YFSETQ. Trimming left V 4 bases short and J 4 bases short, with 15 bases between. The CDR3 loop spans 15 amino acids. The CDR3 spells CASSPAPGYNQPQHF. The CDR3 bases are TGCGCCAGCAGCCCGGCCCCAGGGTATAATCAGCCCCAGCATTTT.

The V call is TRBV27, the J call TRBJ1-4; TRBD1 matches 9 bases. Germline CDR1 reads MNHEY; CDR2 reads SMNVEV (reference sequence). With V trimmed by 6 bases and J by 7 bases, 15 bases remained unmatched. The CDR3 covers 17 residues. The CDR3 coding sequence is TGTGCCAGCAGACCCGGGACAGGGAAGCCCTATGGTGAAAAACTGTTTTTT. Translation: CASRPGTGKPYGEKLFF.

The chain has TRBV2 and TRBJ2-3, with D possibly TRBD2 on 5 matching bases. The CDR3 length is 18 residues. Trimming took 5 bases from V and 3 from J, leaving 24 bases between them. CDR1 is SNHLY, CDR2 FYNNEI, per germline. CDR3 region: CASSNPPAGWIGTDTQYF. The DNA for the CDR3 is TGTGCCAGCAGTAACCCCCCTGCGGGTTGGATAGGGACAGATACGCAGTATTTT.

J is TRBJ1-2 and V is TRBV6-5, with 11 nucleotides matching TRBD1. The CDR3 contains 13 residues. Germline-derived CDR1 and CDR2 are MNHEY and SVGAGI. V trimming: 11 bases; J trimming: 4 bases; junction bases outside the gene matches: 6. CDR3 in amino acids: CASAGTGGYGYTF. In DNA form, the CDR3 reads TGTGCCTCCGCCGGGACAGGGGGCTATGGCTACACCTTC.

This clone was recorded a few times. The J gene is TRBJ1-1, the V gene TRBV7-6, with D maybe TRBD1 (5 bases). The CDR3 spans 15 residues. Germline CDR1 reads SGHVS; CDR2 reads FNYEAQ. Trimming removed 0 bases from V and 5 bases from J, with 13 bases in between. CDR3 in amino acids: CASSLAGGMGTEAFF. The CDR3 nucleotides are TGTGCCAGCAGCTTAGCCGGGGGAATGGGAACTGAAGCTTTCTTT.

This chain links TRBV16 with TRBJ2-2; TRBD2 is a possible D gene (6 bases). Germline lookup yields CDR1 KGHSY and CDR2 FQNENV. Trimming stripped 0 bases from V and 7 bases from J, with 12 bases between. This CDR3 comprises 15 residues. The CDR3 sequence is CASSQSRAGNGELFF. CDR3 DNA sequence: TGTGCCAGCAGCCAATCTCGCGCGGGGAACGGGGAGCTGTTTTTT.

This chain uses TRBV6-1 with TRBJ1-1; 7 positions agree with TRBD1. Germline CDR1 is MNHNS and CDR2 is SASEGT. There are 14 residues in the CDR3. J was trimmed by 7 bases and V by 6 bases; bases with no gene match: 11. CDR3 bases: TGTGCCAGCAGGGATGAGAGGGGGCTGGGTGAAGCTTTCTTT. This translates into CASRDERGLGEAFF.

This clone has a handful of counts. The V and J genes are TRBV7-2 and TRBJ2-5, with 16 positions matching TRBD2. V gave up 2 bases and J gave up 3 bases; unmatched junction bases: 3. The germline gives CDR1 SGHTA, CDR2 FQGNSA. The CDR3 consists of 17 residues. The CDR3 coding sequence is TGTGCCAGCAGCTTAACGGGACTAGCGGGGGGGAAAGAGACCCAGTACTTC. It codes for CASSLTGLAGGKETQYF.

V gene TRBV5-4 combines with J gene TRBJ2-1; 10 nucleotides agree with TRBD2. Germline CDR1 is SGHNT and CDR2 is YYREEE (reference sequence). The junction had 7 bases not matched to a gene; V was cut back by 2 bases and J by 5 bases. The CDR3 has 16 residues. CDR3: CASSFKKRGGDNEQFF. Written as DNA, the CDR3 is TGTGCCAGCAGCTTTAAAAAGCGGGGGGGCGACAATGAGCAGTTCTTC.

The genes are TRBV30 and TRBJ2-7; TRBD1 matches at 8 bases. The germline gives CDR1 GTSNPN, CDR2 SVGIG (reference sequence). Unmatched junction bases numbered 4, after V lost 3 bases and J lost 6 bases. The CDR3 has 12 residues. The CDR3, as DNA: TGTGCCTGGAGAAGCACAGGGGGCGAGCAGTACTTC. Translation: CAWRSTGGEQYF.

This clone was detected only a few times. V is TRBV28 and J is TRBJ1-3; D remains unclear. V lost 7 bases, J lost 2 bases, and 12 bases lay in between. Germline values: CDR1 MDHEN, CDR2 SYDVKM. The CDR3 length is 14 residues. CDR3 loop: CASKIGETGNTIYF. CDR3 bases: TGTGCCAGCAAAATTGGAGAGACTGGAAACACCATATATTTT.

J is TRBJ2-7 and V is TRBV29-1, with 7 nucleotides matching TRBD1. Germline CDR1 and CDR2: SQVTM and ANQGSEA. CDR3 length: 16 residues. J was trimmed by 0 bases and V by 0 bases; bases with no gene match: 8. The CDR3 loop reads CSVEEARTGDSYEQYF. CDR3 coding DNA: TGCAGCGTTGAAGAGGCGCGGACAGGTGACTCCTACGAGCAGTACTTC.

This clone has just one count. This chain connects TRBV6-5 to TRBJ1-6; perhaps TRBD1 as D (5 bases). Trimming cost V 6 bases and J 10 bases, with 13 bases left between them. From germline, CDR1 is MNHEY and CDR2 SVGAGI. CDR3 length: 13 amino acids. CDR3: CASSLQGGSPLHF. In nucleotides, the CDR3 is TGTGCCAGCAGCCTGCAGGGAGGGTCACCCCTCCACTTT.

V usage is TRBV5-1 and J usage is TRBJ1-2, with 7 bases lining up with TRBD1. The V and J ends lost 4 bases and 7 bases, in that order; junction bases with no gene match: 7. This CDR3 region has 13 residues. Germline CDR1 SGHRS, CDR2 YFSETQ. The CDR3 DNA reads as TGCGCCAGCAGCGTAGACAGGGCTGCTGGCTACACCTTC. This codes for CASSVDRAAGYTF.

By its share, this clone is medium-sized. V usage is TRBV5-1 and J usage is TRBJ1-1; weak D call: TRBD1 (6 bases). V lost 5 bases and J 2 bases, leaving 19 bases between the germline ends. The germline V gene encodes CDR1 SGHRS and CDR2 YFSETQ. The CDR3 length is 16 residues. The CDR3 sequence: CASSSTWTAFNTEAFF. The CDR3, as DNA: TGCGCCAGCAGTTCAACCTGGACAGCCTTTAACACTGAAGCTTTCTTT.

The chain carries TRBV11-2 and TRBJ1-2, with D unclear. The germline V gene encodes CDR1 SGHAT and CDR2 FQNNGV. The CDR3 is made up of 13 amino acids. V was clipped by 1 base and J by 8 bases, with 11 bases between them. The CDR3 sequence is CASSLGWASGYTF. The CDR3 coding sequence is TGTGCCAGCAGCTTAGGATGGGCATCCGGCTACACCTTC.

The chain has TRBV7-9 and TRBJ2-5, with no clear D. The V gene's germline CDR1 is SEHNR and CDR2 FQNEAQ (reference sequence). This CDR3 has 14 residues. Trimming took off 2 bases at V and 2 bases at J, with 9 bases between the two ends. The CDR3 sequence is CASSLISFQETQYF. DNA of the CDR3: TGTGCCAGCAGCTTAATTAGTTTTCAAGAGACCCAGTACTTC. Filled out from reference TRBV7-9 and TRBJ2-5, the complete variable domain reads DTGVSQNPRHKITKRGQNVTFRCDPISEHNRLYWYRQTLGQGPEFLTYFQNEAQLEKSRLLSDRFSAERPKGSFSTLEIQRTEQGDSAMYLCASSLISFQETQYFGPGTRLLVL.

This clone was recorded a few times. V is TRBV19 and J is TRBJ2-7, with 7 nucleotides matching TRBD1. CDR3 length: 14 residues. The V and J ends lost 0 bases and 7 bases, in that order; junction bases with no gene match: 6. Germline CDR1 and CDR2: LNHDA and SQIVND (reference sequence). CDR3 DNA: TGTGCCAGTAGTATAGATGGCAACAGGGGTGAGCAGTACGTC. Residues: CASSIDGNRGEQYV.

This clone was observed once. This chain joins TRBV4-1 and TRBJ1-1; D is uncertain. Germline CDR1 MGHRA, CDR2 YSYEKL. Between the trimmed V and J ends, which lost 1 base and 3 bases, there was a span of 12 bases. The CDR3 covers 15 residues. The CDR3: CASSQAPTRYTEAFF. The CDR3 DNA sequence: TGCGCCAGCAGCCAAGCTCCAACCAGGTACACTGAAGCTTTCTTT.

About this clone itself: Its ends do not fully match the called genes, so a read error is possible. The rearrangement joins TRBV7-7 to TRBJ2-1; the match to TRBD1 covers 8 bases. CDR1 and CDR2 (germline): SSHAT, FNYEAQ (reference sequence). The CDR3 contains 14 residues. CDR3 region: CASSPGDRSRVQFF. DNA for the CDR3: TGTGCTAGCAGCCCCGGGGACAGGTCAAGGGTGCAGTTCTTC.

This chain links TRBV18 with TRBJ2-6; 12 bases are a match to TRBD1. The CDR3 is made up of 18 amino acids. Germline assignment: CDR1 KGHSH and CDR2 LQKENI. Losses at the gene ends were 5 bases for V and 0 bases for J; bases not matched to a gene: 5. The CDR3 region has the DNA TGTGCCAGCTCAACCGGGACAGGGGGCCTCTCTGGGGCCAACGTCCTGACTTTC. It specifies CASSTGTGGLSGANVLTF.

The chain links TRBV4-1 to TRBJ2-5, with TRBD2 identical over 9 bases. The CDR3 loop spans 18 amino acids. Germline-derived CDR1 and CDR2 are MGHRA and YSYEKL. V lost 0 bases, J lost 5 bases, and 13 bases stayed unmatched. The CDR3 DNA is TGCGCCAGCAGCCAAGACAGACTAGCGGAGCCGTCCCTCGAGACCCAGTACTTC. Translating gives CASSQDRLAEPSLETQYF.